These T cell receptor beta chains were read from a single sample in a study of blood T cell repertoires in COVID-19. Assay used: immunoSEQ multiplex PCR; TCRdb lists only in-frame clones, some missing. The sample contains around 200,000 clones, nearly 90% of which appear only once. Sequencing input: peripheral blood. The receptors here all came from a man aged 50-60 years with acute or convalescent COVID-19. Each CDR3 is given with its conserved first and last residue. Each record gives: clone size, V gene, D gene, J gene, CDR3 protein, CDR3 DNA. The D gene is left open where the match is weak. Part of the rows lack a size; the others show once, few, many or a class for expanded clones.

>.|TRBV28|TRBD2|TRBJ2-3
CASSSLAGFTDTQYF
TGTGCCAGCAGCTCACTAGCGGGATTTACAGATACGCAGTATTTT
>.|TRBV27|.|TRBJ1-5
CASRGDYPTDQPQHF
TGTGCCAGCAGGGGGGACTATCCGACGGATCAGCCCCAGCATTTT
>.|TRBV9|TRBD2|TRBJ2-1
CASSAHHLAGGPNEQFF
TGTGCCAGCAGCGCCCACCATCTAGCGGGAGGGCCCAATGAGCAGTTCTTC
>.|TRBV28|.|TRBJ1-2
CASRHGQGSVGGYTF
TGTGCCAGCAGGCACGGGCAGGGATCCGTAGGGGGCTACACCTTC
>few|TRBV4-3|.|TRBJ1-5
CASSQAIGEDKPQHF
TGCGCCAGCAGCCAGGCAATAGGTGAGGATAAGCCCCAGCATTTT
>.|TRBV14|TRBD2|TRBJ2-1
CASSQLAVAYNEQFF
TGTGCCAGCAGCCAACTAGCGGTAGCCTACAATGAGCAGTTCTTC
>.|TRBV18|.|TRBJ2-1
CASSPRIFYNEQFF
TGTGCCAGCTCACCGCGTATTTTCTACAATGAGCAGTTCTTC
>.|TRBV7-6|.|TRBJ2-2
CASSLEAGRSGELFF
TGTGCCAGCAGCTTAGAGGCAGGGAGGTCCGGGGAGCTGTTTTTT
>.|TRBV4-1|TRBD1|TRBJ1-5
CASSQDSPVGTVSYQPQHF
TGCGCCAGCAGCCAAGATTCCCCGGTGGGGACAGTCTCCTATCAGCCCCAGCATTTT
>.|TRBV24-1|TRBD1|TRBJ1-2
CATSDLDWQGAYGYTF
TGTGCCACCAGTGATTTGGATTGGCAGGGGGCGTATGGCTACACCTTC
>.|TRBV20-1|.|TRBJ2-1
CSASSEYNEQFF
TGCAGTGCTAGTTCGGAGTACAATGAGCAGTTCTTC
>.|TRBV28|TRBD1|TRBJ1-2
CASSPSGRGLYYGYTF
TGTGCCAGCAGTCCCTCCGGAAGGGGGCTGTACTATGGCTACACCTTC
>.|TRBV28|.|TRBJ2-1
CASSLSQDGGNEQFF
TGTGCCAGCAGTTTATCCCAGGACGGAGGCAATGAGCAGTTCTTC
>few|TRBV28|TRBD1|TRBJ2-7
CASSLEVYGDSYEQYF
TGTGCCAGCAGTTTAGAAGTTTACGGGGACAGCTACGAGCAGTACTTC
>.|TRBV11-2|TRBD1|TRBJ1-1
CASSLGLGQGNTEAFF
TGTGCCAGCAGCTTAGGCCTGGGACAGGGGAACACTGAAGCTTTCTTT
>once|TRBV9|TRBD1|TRBJ1-1
CASSVDRGLAGSEAFF
TGTGCCAGCAGCGTCGACAGGGGGCTTGCCGGGTCTGAAGCTTTCTTT
>.|TRBV6-4|TRBD1|TRBJ2-1
CASMVPTDRAYNEQFF
TGTGCCAGCATGGTCCCCACCGACAGGGCCTACAATGAGCAGTTCTTC
>.|TRBV3-1/TRBV3-2|.|TRBJ2-3
CASSPPGVTDTQYF
TGTGCCAGCAGCCCCCCAGGGGTCACAGATACGCAGTATTTT
>.|TRBV5-5|.|TRBJ2-3
CASSLGYGGGRGDTQYF
TGTGCCAGCAGCTTGGGTTATGGCGGGGGCCGGGGAGATACGCAGTATTTT
>once|TRBV18|TRBD2|TRBJ2-5
CASSPAGREETQYF
TGTGCCAGCTCACCAGCAGGGAGGGAAGAGACCCAGTACTTC
>.|TRBV24-1|.|TRBJ1-5
CATSAGRNQPQHF
TGTGCCACCAGTGCTGGGCGCAATCAGCCCCAGCATTTT
>.|TRBV28|TRBD1|TRBJ1-1
CASSPPGTGGRTEAFF
TGTGCCAGCAGCCCTCCCGGGACAGGGGGAAGGACTGAAGCTTTCTTT
>.|TRBV6-5|TRBD1|TRBJ1-1
CASRLRGKDTEAFF
TGTGCCAGCAGGCTCAGGGGGAAAGACACTGAAGCTTTCTTT
>once|TRBV18|TRBD1|TRBJ2-3
CASSASGTGTLSTDTQYF
TGTGCCAGCTCAGCCTCCGGGACAGGGACCCTTAGCACAGATACGCAGTATTTT
>.|TRBV9|.|TRBJ2-2
CASSARNTGELFF
TGTGCCAGCAGCGCCCGGAACACCGGGGAGCTGTTTTTT
>.|TRBV19|.|TRBJ2-7
CASSISRSDSGYEQYF
TGTGCCAGTAGTATTAGTCGGTCAGACTCGGGCTACGAGCAGTACTTC
>.|TRBV5-1|TRBD1|TRBJ2-1
CASSSGQGVNEQFF
TGCGCCAGCAGCTCGGGACAGGGGGTCAATGAGCAGTTCTTC
>.|TRBV3-1/TRBV3-2|TRBD1|TRBJ1-2
CASSPSILTGGVWPTANYGYTF
TGTGCCAGCAGCCCCTCCATCCTGACAGGGGGCGTATGGCCCACGGCTAACTATGGCTACACCTTC
>once|TRBV5-1|TRBD2|TRBJ2-1
CASRRGTSGNNEQFF
TGCGCCAGCAGAAGGGGGACTAGCGGCAACAATGAGCAGTTCTTC
>.|TRBV27|TRBD1|TRBJ2-3
CASRNSDRAGTDTQYF
TGTGCCAGCAGGAACTCGGACAGGGCTGGGACAGATACGCAGTATTTT
>.|TRBV7-9|.|TRBJ2-6
CASSSAQGGGANVLTF
TGTGCCAGCAGTTCCGCCCAGGGAGGTGGGGCCAACGTCCTGACTTTC
>.|TRBV15|.|TRBJ1-1
CATSRERGSEAFF
TGTGCCACCAGCAGAGAAAGAGGTTCTGAAGCTTTCTTT
>.|TRBV19|.|TRBJ1-4
CASSGGESSEKLFF
TGTGCCAGTAGTGGGGGGGAATCCTCGGAAAAACTGTTTTTT
>.|TRBV15|.|TRBJ2-1
CATSRDNGRGNEQFF
TGTGCCACCAGCAGAGATAACGGGAGAGGCAATGAGCAGTTCTTC
>.|TRBV18|.|TRBJ1-1
CASSPLGRLNTEAFF
TGTGCCAGCTCACCCTTGGGCAGGCTGAACACTGAAGCTTTCTTT